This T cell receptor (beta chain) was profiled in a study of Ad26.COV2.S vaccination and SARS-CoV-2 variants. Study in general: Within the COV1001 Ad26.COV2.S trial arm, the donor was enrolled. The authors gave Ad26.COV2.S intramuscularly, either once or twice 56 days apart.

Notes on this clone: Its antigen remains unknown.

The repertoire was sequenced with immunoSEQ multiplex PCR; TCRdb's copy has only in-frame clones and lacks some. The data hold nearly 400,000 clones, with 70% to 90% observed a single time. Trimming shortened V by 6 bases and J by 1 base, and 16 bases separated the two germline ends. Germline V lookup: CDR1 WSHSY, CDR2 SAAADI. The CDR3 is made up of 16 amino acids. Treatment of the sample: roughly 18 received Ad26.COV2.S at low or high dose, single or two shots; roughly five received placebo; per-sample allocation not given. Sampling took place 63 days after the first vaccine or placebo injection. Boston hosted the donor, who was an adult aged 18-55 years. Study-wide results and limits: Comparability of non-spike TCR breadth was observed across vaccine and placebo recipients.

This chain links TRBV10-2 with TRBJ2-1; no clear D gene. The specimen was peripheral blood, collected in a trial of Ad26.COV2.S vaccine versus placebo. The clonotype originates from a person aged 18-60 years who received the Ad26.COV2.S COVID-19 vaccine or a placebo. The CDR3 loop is CASSAPLGQSYNEQFF. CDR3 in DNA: TGCGCCAGCAGCGCTCCTCTGGGTCAGTCCTACAATGAGCAGTTCTTC.